These T cell receptor beta chains were read from a single sample in a study of blood T cell repertoires in COVID-19. Profiling relied on immunoSEQ multiplex PCR, and the TCRdb table lists in-frame clones only, not all of them. The sample holds approximately 130,000 clones; 80% are singletons and the top ten take about 25%. The sample consisted of peripheral blood. These receptors were collected from a human donor in a cohort sampled during active COVID-19. Both conserved end residues are part of each CDR3. The D gene is left open where the match is weak. Clone size is given for some rows only: seen once, a few or many times, or a class if the clone is expanded.

d_call | j_call | clone_size | v_call | cdr3_nt | cdr3_aa
- | TRBJ1-5 | - | TRBV7-2 | TGTGCCAGCAGCTTGGGAGGGCCCCCCAATCAGCCCCAGCATTTT | CASSLGGPPNQPQHF
TRBD1 | TRBJ1-2 | - | TRBV5-1 | TGCGCCAGCAGCTTCACCGGGACAGGGGACTATGGCTACACCTTC | CASSFTGTGDYGYTF
- | TRBJ1-1 | - | TRBV28 | TGTGCCAGCACCGGGGGAAGAGGAGGCACTGAAGCTTTCTTT | CASTGGRGGTEAFF
- | TRBJ1-1 | - | TRBV29-1 | TGCAGCGTTGAGTCCGGGACAAAGAACACTGAAGCTTTCTTT | CSVESGTKNTEAFF
- | TRBJ2-3 | few | TRBV19 | TGTGCCAGTAGTATAGCCCTGACTCGGGGAACAGATACGCAGTATTTT | CASSIALTRGTDTQYF
- | TRBJ2-7 | - | TRBV15 | TGTGCCACCAGCAGAGAGGGGGCGGGTCGCGAGCAGTACTTC | CATSREGAGREQYF
- | TRBJ1-1 | - | TRBV19 | TGTGCCAGTAGTATACAGGGGAGCACTGAAGCTTTCTTT | CASSIQGSTEAFF
TRBD1 | TRBJ2-7 | few | TRBV29-1 | TGCAGCGTTGTAAAGACAGGGGAAGAGCAGTACTTC | CSVVKTGEEQYF
TRBD1 | TRBJ1-1 | - | TRBV9 | TGTGCCAGCAGCGTAGATTCAGGGGGCGGCACTGAAGCTTTCTTT | CASSVDSGGGTEAFF
- | TRBJ2-7 | few | TRBV10-3 | TGTGCCATCGGACAGTCTTACAGCGAGCAGTACTTC | CAIGQSYSEQYF
- | TRBJ2-5 | once | TRBV18 | TGTGCCAGCTCACCCCAACTAGGGTACCAAGAGACCCAGTACTTC | CASSPQLGYQETQYF
TRBD1 | TRBJ1-2 | few | TRBV19 | TGTGCCAGTAGTCTCATTTTGGGACAGGAGGTTGGCTACACCTTC | CASSLILGQEVGYTF
- | TRBJ1-2 | - | TRBV30 | TGTGCCTGGACTTCGAGGACCCTCGGCGGGTATGGCTACACCTTC | CAWTSRTLGGYGYTF
- | TRBJ2-2 | - | TRBV5-4 | TGTGCCAGCAGCTTGGGCGCGGAAAACACCGGGGAGCTGTTTTTT | CASSLGAENTGELFF
- | TRBJ1-1 | - | TRBV18 | TGTGCCAGCTCAATCGACAGGAACACTGAAGCTTTCTTT | CASSIDRNTEAFF
- | TRBJ2-3 | - | TRBV9 | TGTGCCAGCAGCGGCCAAAGGGGTTTCACAGATACGCAGTATTTT | CASSGQRGFTDTQYF
- | TRBJ1-2 | few | TRBV6-5 | TGTGCCAGTAAATCAGGGGTTGGCTACACCTTC | CASKSGVGYTF
- | TRBJ2-1 | - | TRBV6-5 | TGTGCCAGCGGGCGGGGGCCGTACAATGAGCAGTTCTTC | CASGRGPYNEQFF
- | TRBJ1-1 | - | TRBV28 | TGTGCCAGCAGTGACCGGGAGCCCCGCCGAGCTTTCTTT | CASSDREPRRAFF
TRBD1 | TRBJ2-2 | few | TRBV5-1 | TGCGCCAGCAGGCCGGGACAGGGGCGGACCGGGGAGCTGTTTTTT | CASRPGQGRTGELFF
TRBD2 | TRBJ2-3 | once | TRBV18 | TGTGCCAGCTCACCTGATACTAGCGGGGGGGCAATGGATACGCAGTATTTT | CASSPDTSGGAMDTQYF
TRBD2 | TRBJ2-3 | - | TRBV19 | TGTGCCACCGCTAGCGGGAGGGCCAACGAGGCAGATACGCAGTATTTT | CATASGRANEADTQYF
TRBD2 | TRBJ2-1 | once | TRBV24-1 | TGTGCCACCAGTGATGCGCTAGCGGGAGTAATAGCCTACAATGAGCAGTTCTTC | CATSDALAGVIAYNEQFF
- | TRBJ2-1 | - | TRBV11-1 | TGTGCCAGCAGCTTAGGACTAGACTATGAGCAGTTCTTC | CASSLGLDYEQFF
TRBD1 | TRBJ1-4 | once | TRBV10-3 | TGTGCCATCAGTGAAGGGGCAGGGGGTAATGAAAAACTGTTTTTT | CAISEGAGGNEKLFF
- | TRBJ2-7 | few | TRBV5-8 | TGTGCCAGCAGCAGCAGGGCAGGCTCCTACGAGCAGTACTTC | CASSSRAGSYEQYF
TRBD2 | TRBJ2-7 | - | TRBV18 | TGTGCCAGCTCACCGGCAATGGCTAGCGGGTGGATGGTTGGGTACGAGCAGTACTTC | CASSPAMASGWMVGYEQYF
TRBD1 | TRBJ2-5 | - | TRBV29-1 | TGCAGCGTTGCGCAGGGGGACCGGGCCCAGTACTTC | CSVAQGDRAQYF
- | TRBJ2-3 | - | TRBV15 | TGTGCCACCAGCCCACGTAGCGGTCGCACAGATACGCAGTATTTT | CATSPRSGRTDTQYF
- | TRBJ2-5 | - | TRBV9 | TGTGCCAGCAGCGTAGGACCCGGGGTAGAGACCCAGTACTTC | CASSVGPGVETQYF
TRBD2 | TRBJ2-3 | - | TRBV29-1 | TGCAGCGTTGCACTAGCGGGGGGCACAGATACGCAGTATTTT | CSVALAGGTDTQYF
- | TRBJ1-1 | few | TRBV7-2 | TGTGCCAGCAGCTTAGTTGGCAGGGGAGCAGCTTTCTTT | CASSLVGRGAAFF
TRBD2 | TRBJ2-1 | - | TRBV7-2 | TGTGCCAGCAGCCCCGGCGGGAGAAATGAGCAGTTCTTC | CASSPGGRNEQFF
- | TRBJ2-7 | - | TRBV4-2 | TGTGCCAGCAGCCAAGGAGGCGGGACGGCCTACGAGCAGTACTTC | CASSQGGGTAYEQYF
- | TRBJ1-2 | - | TRBV19 | TGTGCCAGTAGCTTTCGGGGGGACGCGACCAACTATGGCTACACCTTC | CASSFRGDATNYGYTF
TRBD1 | TRBJ1-2 | once | TRBV5-4 | TGTGCCAGCAGGCCCGAGACAGGGGCTAACTATGGCTACACCTTC | CASRPETGANYGYTF
- | TRBJ1-1 | - | TRBV27 | TGTGCCAGCAGTTTATCTACAGAAATAAACACTGAAGCTTTCTTT | CASSLSTEINTEAFF
TRBD1 | TRBJ2-7 | - | TRBV28 | TGTGCCAGCAGTCCTACCGGGACAGGGAGAAGCGAGCAGTACTTC | CASSPTGTGRSEQYF
- | TRBJ2-3 | few | TRBV19 | TGTGCCAGTAGCCCCGGTAACCCCCCTAGCACAGATACGCAGTATTTT | CASSPGNPPSTDTQYF
TRBD1 | TRBJ2-7 | - | TRBV5-1 | TGCGCCAGCAGCGCTACAGGGGGACTCTCCTACGAGCAGTACTTC | CASSATGGLSYEQYF
TRBD1 | TRBJ2-7 | - | TRBV7-2 | TGTGCCAGCAGCTTACGAGAGACAGGGTCCTACGAGCAGTACTTC | CASSLRETGSYEQYF
TRBD1 | TRBJ1-6 | - | TRBV28 | TGTGCCAGCAGTAAGGGACAGGGGTCGGGGAATTCACCCCTCCACTTT | CASSKGQGSGNSPLHF
- | TRBJ1-2 | - | TRBV6-1 | TGTGCCAGCAGTGAACCATGGGCCTACGGCTACACCTTC | CASSEPWAYGYTF